The 18 T cell receptor beta chains reported below all come from one sample, sequenced in a study of shared clonotypes between healthy human individuals (dated by TCRdb to about 2020). Libraries were prepared through the immunoSEQ multiplex PCR assay. This immuneACCESS table, as held by TCRdb, lists in-frame sequences with V and J called but not all clones. Of the missing ones, under half trace to an unresolved V gene in checked studies; the others have no known cause. The sample records millions of clones, 85% to 95% of which are singletons. The top ten clones comprise roughly 0.13% of the sample. The specimen sequenced was naive CD4+ T cells sorted from blood. The cell subset or site label of this sample denotes: CD45RA+ positively selected. These receptors all come from a man aged 18 to 29 in good health.

This rearrangement joins TRBV2 to TRBJ2-7; TRBD1 matches 9 bases. Germline V CDR1 and CDR2: SNHLY, FYNNEI. The CDR3 is 15 residues long. J lost 1 base, V lost 7 bases, and 8 bases had no gene match. CDR3: CASTSGQGGSYEQYF. The CDR3 DNA is TGTGCCAGCACATCGGGACAGGGAGGTTCCTACGAGCAGTACTTC.

This chain uses TRBV6-1 with TRBJ2-7; D not certain. The CDR3 totals 16 residues. V dropped 1 base and J dropped 3 bases, with 16 bases sitting between them. The germline V gene encodes CDR1 MNHNS and CDR2 SASEGT. CDR3 nucleotide sequence: TGTGCCAGCAGTGAAGGTCGGGTAGAGGTTGGCTACGAGCAGTACTTC. It translates to CASSEGRVEVGYEQYF.

J is TRBJ2-5 and V is TRBV2, with D unclear. The J call is in doubt because the DNA end fits TRBJ2-7 better. CDR3 length: 11 amino acids. Germline values: CDR1 SNHLY, CDR2 FYNNEI. In DNA, the CDR3 is TGTGCCAGCAGTGTTTTGTACGAGCAGTACTTC. This gives the protein CASSVLYEQYF.

The V gene is TRBV30, the J gene TRBJ1-6; D remains unclear. Germline V gene sequence: CDR1 GTSNPN, CDR2 SVGIG (reference sequence). This CDR3 comprises 18 residues. V dropped 4 bases and J dropped 4 bases, with 23 bases sitting between them. The CDR3 DNA sequence: TGTGCCTGGAAGGGAGGCCAGGTGCCTCTCCGGTATAATTCACCCCTCCACTTT. It specifies CAWKGGQVPLRYNSPLHF.

Points on this clone: The sample has other DNA sequences that encode this CDR3 too. The chain is built from TRBV7-9 and TRBJ2-7; 7 nucleotides match TRBD1. Germline trimming cut 5 bases from V and 1 base from J; bases unmatched to any gene: 5. From germline, CDR1 is SEHNR and CDR2 FQNEAQ (reference sequence). This CDR3 spans 14 amino acids. The CDR3 DNA is TGTGCCAGCAGCCCTGACAGGGTTTCCTACGAGCAGTACTTC. Its protein is CASSPDRVSYEQYF.

The V gene is TRBV5-1, the J gene TRBJ2-2; D may match TRBD1 or TRBD2 (5 bases each). Germline loops: CDR1 SGHRS, CDR2 YFSETQ. The CDR3 is 17 residues long. Trimming took 0 bases from V and 3 from J, leaving 15 bases between them. CDR3 in amino acids: CASSLAGAVLYTGELFF. The CDR3 nucleotides are TGCGCCAGCAGCTTGGCCGGGGCCGTCCTATACACCGGGGAGCTGTTTTTT. Filled out from reference TRBV5-1 and TRBJ2-2, the complete variable domain reads KAGVTQTPRYLIKTRGQQVTLSCSPISGHRSVSWYQQTPGQGLQFLFEYFSETQRNKGNFPGRFSGRQFSNSRSEMNVSTLELGDSALYLCASSLAGAVLYTGELFFGEGSRLTVL.

The chain joins TRBV4-3 to TRBJ2-7, with D uncertain. Trimming took off 1 base at V and 4 bases at J, with 11 bases between the two ends. The CDR3 covers 14 residues. Germline V gives CDR1 LGHNA, CDR2 YSLEER. CDR3 amino acids: CASSQANYNYEQYF. The DNA of the CDR3 is TGCGCCAGCAGCCAAGCGAACTACAATTACGAGCAGTACTTC.

The chain employs TRBV10-3 and TRBJ2-2, with D unclear. There are 13 residues in the CDR3. CDR1 is ENHRY and CDR2 is SYGVKD in the germline V gene. V was cut by 0 bases and J by 10 bases, with 9 bases left in between. The CDR3 DNA reads TGTGCCATCAGTGAGTCGCCCCCTGAGGAGCTGTTTTTT. It encodes CAISESPPEELFF.

The chain uses TRBV5-4 and TRBJ1-4; TRBD1 agrees at 9 bases. The ends lost 4 bases at V and 6 bases at J; junction bases unmatched: 1. This CDR3 has 13 residues. The germline V gene has CDR1 SGHNT and CDR2 YYREEE (reference sequence). DNA of the CDR3: TGTGCCAGCAGCCGACAGGGGGATGAAAAACTGTTTTTT. Protein sequence: CASSRQGDEKLFF.

J is TRBJ2-2 and V is TRBV7-3; D may be TRBD1 (5 bases). CDR3 size: 15 residues. The germline V gene has CDR1 SGHTA and CDR2 FQGTGA. Trimming took 2 bases from V and 4 from J, leaving 11 bases between them. Here the CDR3 reads CASSLGTGITGELFF. The CDR3 DNA reads TGTGCCAGCAGCTTAGGAACAGGAATCACCGGGGAGCTGTTTTTT.

This clone was detected only once. The CDR3 reads CATPWGDRAYEQYF. The DNA for the CDR3 is TGTGCCACACCTTGGGGAGACAGGGCCTACGAGCAGTACTTC. The chain recombines TRBV19 with TRBJ2-7; 7 bases fit TRBD1. The CDR3 runs to 14 residues. J was trimmed by 2 bases and V by 10 bases; bases with no gene match: 11. Germline-derived CDR1 and CDR2 are LNHDA and SQIVND (reference sequence). Full variable domain (outside the CDR3, taken from reference TRBV19 and TRBJ2-7): DGGITQSPKYLFRKEGQNVTLSCEQNLNHDAMYWYRQDPGQGLRLIYYSQIVNDFQKGDIAEGYSVSREKKESFPLTVTSAQKNPTAFYLCATPWGDRAYEQYFGPGTRLTVT.

The chain joins TRBV18 to TRBJ1-2, with D uncertain. Trimming stripped 1 base from V and 0 bases from J, with 9 bases between. CDR1 and CDR2 (germline): KGHSH, LQKENI. This CDR3 has 15 residues. The CDR3 is CASSPQGDANYGYTF. DNA for the CDR3: TGTGCCAGCTCACCACAGGGAGACGCTAACTATGGCTACACCTTC.

The chain combines TRBV6-1 with TRBJ1-2, with D unresolved. The CDR3 consists of 13 residues. V shed 0 bases and J shed 4 bases, with 6 bases lying between them. The germline V gene encodes CDR1 MNHNS and CDR2 SASEGT. In nucleotides, the CDR3 is TGTGCCAGCAGTGAAGCAGTACCCTATGGCTACACCTTC. Protein sequence: CASSEAVPYGYTF.

The chain recombines TRBV4-1 with TRBJ2-7, with a weak D call TRBD2 (6 bases). The germline V gene has CDR1 MGHRA and CDR2 YSYEKL. Trimming stripped 4 bases from V and 2 bases from J, with 9 bases between. CDR3 length: 13 residues. The CDR3 here is CASSPRLAYEQYF. As DNA, the CDR3 is TGCGCCAGCAGCCCCCGACTAGCCTACGAGCAGTACTTC.

The chain has TRBV28 and TRBJ1-6; maybe TRBD1 (6 bases). The ends were cut back, 5 bases at V and 8 bases at J, with 19 bases in the middle. This CDR3 is 16 amino acids long. CDR1 is MDHEN and CDR2 is SYDVKM in the germline V gene. CDR3 nucleotide sequence: TGTGCCAGCAGTAACCCCAGGCCAGGGGCTTATTCACCCCTCCACTTT. Amino acid sequence: CASSNPRPGAYSPLHF.

The sample holds one count of this clone. V is TRBV5-4 and J is TRBJ2-7; 9 bases fit TRBD1. V shed 4 bases and J 2 bases; nucleotides not matched to a gene: 7. This CDR3 is 15 amino acids long. From germline, CDR1 is SGHNT and CDR2 YYREEE (reference sequence). The CDR3, as DNA: TGTGCCAGCAGCCAACCCGGGACAGGGACCTACGAGCAGTACTTC. It encodes CASSQPGTGTYEQYF.

The rearrangement uses TRBV11-2 and TRBJ1-5; D remains unclear. V lost 1 base, J lost 0 bases, and 7 bases lay in between. This CDR3 region has 15 residues. Germline V lookup: CDR1 SGHAT, CDR2 FQNNGV. The CDR3 sequence: CASSLGASSNQPQHF. The CDR3 DNA is TGTGCCAGCAGCTTAGGGGCAAGTAGCAATCAGCCCCAGCATTTT.

The chain joins TRBV27 to TRBJ1-2; no reliable D call. Trimming pared 10 bases from V and 7 bases from J, leaving 13 bases between. This CDR3 spans 11 amino acids. Germline assignment: CDR1 MNHEY and CDR2 SMNVEV (reference sequence). The CDR3 sequence: CATRSTGGYTF. The CDR3 region has the DNA TGTGCCACCAGATCCACGGGTGGCTACACCTTC.